This T cell receptor beta chain came from a study of T cell responses to AZD1222 COVID-19 vaccine. Regarding the study as a whole: Baseline testing showed seropositivity in only 6 or 7 AZD1222 recipients.

The CDR3 spans 13 residues. The V and J ends lost 1 base and 2 bases respectively, with 5 bases between them. Produced via immunoSEQ multiplex PCR; TCRdb's table is partial and in-frame only. Found here are roughly 93,000 clones, around nine tenths of them singletons; the top ten hold about 2.8%. Concerning this clone: What it binds is unknown.

Sequencing used peripheral blood, obtained on day 0 of MenACWY control vaccination. This TCR derives from an adult in good health. The gene calls are TRBV12-3 or TRBV12-4 and TRBJ2-5; TRBD2 is a possible D gene (5 bases). CDR3 loop: CASSLGLQETQYF. The CDR3 DNA reads TGTGCCAGCAGTTTAGGACTACAAGAGACCCAGTACTTC.